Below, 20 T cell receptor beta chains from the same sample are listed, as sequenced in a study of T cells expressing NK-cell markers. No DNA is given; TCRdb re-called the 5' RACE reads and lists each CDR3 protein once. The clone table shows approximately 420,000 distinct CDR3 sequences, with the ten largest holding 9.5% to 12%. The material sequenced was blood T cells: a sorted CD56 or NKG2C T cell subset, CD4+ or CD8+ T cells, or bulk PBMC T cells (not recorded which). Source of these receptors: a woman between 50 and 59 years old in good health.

The CDR3 spells CASSFGAGSRNQPQHF. This sequence joins TRBV12-3 or TRBV12-4 and TRBJ1-5; as DNA is missing, the TRBD1 call by TCRdb cannot be tested. This CDR3 spans 16 amino acids.

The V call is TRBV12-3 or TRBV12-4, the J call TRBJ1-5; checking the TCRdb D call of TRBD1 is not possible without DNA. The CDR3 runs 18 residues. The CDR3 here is CASSFVGARVLGNQPQHF.

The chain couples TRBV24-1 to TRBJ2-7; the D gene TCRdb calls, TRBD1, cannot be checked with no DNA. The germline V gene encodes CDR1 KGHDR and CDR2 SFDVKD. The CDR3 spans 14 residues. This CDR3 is CATSEGTGTYEQYF.

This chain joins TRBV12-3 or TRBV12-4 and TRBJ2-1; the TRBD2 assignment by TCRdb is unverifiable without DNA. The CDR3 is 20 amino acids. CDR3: CASSFRVAGGSSLLYNEQFF.

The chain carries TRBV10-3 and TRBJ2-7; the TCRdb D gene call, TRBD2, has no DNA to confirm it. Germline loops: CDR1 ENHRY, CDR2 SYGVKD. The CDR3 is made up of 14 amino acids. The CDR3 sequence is CAISILVPPYEQYF.

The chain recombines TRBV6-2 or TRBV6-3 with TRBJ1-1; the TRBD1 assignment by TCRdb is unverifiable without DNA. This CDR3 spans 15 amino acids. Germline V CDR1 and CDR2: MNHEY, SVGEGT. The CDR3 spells CASSSGQPGYTEAFF.

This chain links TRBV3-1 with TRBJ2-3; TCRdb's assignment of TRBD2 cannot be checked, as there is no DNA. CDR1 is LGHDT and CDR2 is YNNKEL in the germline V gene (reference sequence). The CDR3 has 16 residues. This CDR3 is CASSSGTHEDTDTQYF.

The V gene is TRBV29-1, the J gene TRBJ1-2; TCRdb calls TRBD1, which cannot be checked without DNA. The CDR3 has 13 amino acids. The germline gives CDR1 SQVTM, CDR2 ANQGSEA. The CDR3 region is CSVEEHRGYGYTF. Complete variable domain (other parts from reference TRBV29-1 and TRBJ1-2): SAVISQKPSRDICQRGTSLTIQCQVDSQVTMMFWYRQQPGQSLTLIATANQGSEATYESGFVIDKFPISRPNLTFSTLTVSNMSPEDSSIYLCSVEEHRGYGYTFGSGTRLTVV.

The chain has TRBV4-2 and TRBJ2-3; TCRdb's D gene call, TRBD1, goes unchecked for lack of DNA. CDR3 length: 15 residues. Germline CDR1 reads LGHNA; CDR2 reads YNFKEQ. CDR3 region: CASSQGGLVSDTQYF.

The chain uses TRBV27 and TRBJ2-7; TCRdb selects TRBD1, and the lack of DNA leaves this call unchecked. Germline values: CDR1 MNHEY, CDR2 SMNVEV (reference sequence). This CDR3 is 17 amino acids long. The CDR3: CASGRPKAGQRNYEQYF.

The CDR3 reads CASSLGQGASNEQFF. The chain recombines TRBV27 with TRBJ2-1; TCRdb proposes TRBD1, but this gene call is untestable without DNA. Germline CDR1 and CDR2: MNHEY and SMNVEV (reference sequence). CDR3 size: 15 residues.

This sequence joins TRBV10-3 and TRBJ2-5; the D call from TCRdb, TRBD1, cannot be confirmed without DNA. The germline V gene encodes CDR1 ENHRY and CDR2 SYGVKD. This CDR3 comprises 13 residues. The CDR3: CAIAPDDQETQYF.

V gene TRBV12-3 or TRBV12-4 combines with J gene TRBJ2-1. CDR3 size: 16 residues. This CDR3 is CASSLTIVTASNEQFF.

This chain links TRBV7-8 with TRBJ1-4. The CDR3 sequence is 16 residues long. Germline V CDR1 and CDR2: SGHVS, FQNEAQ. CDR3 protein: CASSPSWRATNEKLFF.

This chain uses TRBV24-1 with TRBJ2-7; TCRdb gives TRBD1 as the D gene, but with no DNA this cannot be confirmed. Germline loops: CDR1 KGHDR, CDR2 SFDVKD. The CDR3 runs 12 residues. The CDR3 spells CATGQGSHEQYF.

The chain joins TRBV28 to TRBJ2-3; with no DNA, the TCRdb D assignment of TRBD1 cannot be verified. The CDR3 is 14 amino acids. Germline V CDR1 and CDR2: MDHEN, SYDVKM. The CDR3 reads CASSLSPPPDTQYF. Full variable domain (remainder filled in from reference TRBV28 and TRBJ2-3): DVKVTQSSRYLVKRTGEKVFLECVQDMDHENMFWYRQDPGLGLRLIYFSYDVKMKEKGDIPEGYSVSREKKERFSLILESASTNQTSMYLCASSLSPPPDTQYFGPGTRLTVL.

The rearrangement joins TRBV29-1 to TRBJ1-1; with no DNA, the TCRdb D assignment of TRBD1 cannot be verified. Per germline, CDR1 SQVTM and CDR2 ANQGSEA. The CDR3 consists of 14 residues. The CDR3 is CSDVGTGGNTEAFF.

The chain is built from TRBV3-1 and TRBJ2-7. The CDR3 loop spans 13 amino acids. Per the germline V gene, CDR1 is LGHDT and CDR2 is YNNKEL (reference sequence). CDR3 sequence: CASSQDGAYEQYF.

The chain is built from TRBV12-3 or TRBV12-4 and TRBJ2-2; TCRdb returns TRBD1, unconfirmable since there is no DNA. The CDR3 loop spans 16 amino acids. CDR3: CASSLADRGRVGELFF.

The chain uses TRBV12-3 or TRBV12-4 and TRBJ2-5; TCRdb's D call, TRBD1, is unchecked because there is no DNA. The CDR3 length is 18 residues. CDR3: CASSFDRVGTGYQETQYF.